The rows below give T cell receptor beta chains drawn from one sample of a study of blood T cell repertoires in COVID-19. Produced via immunoSEQ multiplex PCR; TCRdb's table is partial and in-frame only. The sample includes about 210,000 clones, around nine tenths seen only once; the top ten take approximately 0.66%. Input material: peripheral blood. Receptors originate from a man aged 35 to 55 with acute or convalescent COVID-19. CDR3s include the opening cysteine and the closing phenylalanine or tryptophan.

TRBJ2-1	TRBV5-6	CASSPGFSYNEQFF
TRBJ2-7	TRBV27	CASSFGRGQEQYF
TRBJ2-2	TRBV7-9	CASNPPGQGFDTGELFF
TRBJ2-1	TRBV7-9	CASSSGLAYGEQFF
TRBJ2-6	TRBV5-1	CASSFAGAGANVLTF
TRBJ2-3	TRBV7-2	CASSPGTSGSTGTQYF
TRBJ1-5	TRBV21-1	CASSKDVEVLLDQPQHF
TRBJ2-3	TRBV5-1	CASSQLQHTQYF
TRBJ2-7	TRBV5-1	CASSSTNEQYF
TRBJ1-2	TRBV19	CASSIVETGNYGYTF
TRBJ1-1	TRBV19	CASSWGNNRVNTEAFF
TRBJ2-1	TRBV7-2	CASSPSLANEQFF
TRBJ2-5	TRBV27	CASSQLLPAGGPRETQYF
TRBJ2-1	TRBV7-2	CASSLLAGGSNEQFF
TRBJ2-3	TRBV4-2	CASSGWASDNTDTQYF
TRBJ1-3	TRBV10-3	CATTPESGNTIYF
TRBJ2-5	TRBV4-1	CASGRPDQETQYF
TRBJ1-1	TRBV4-1	CASSPRATLNTEAFF
TRBJ2-7	TRBV18	CASSPTATRDRGSEQYF
TRBJ1-2	TRBV3-1/TRBV3-2	CAGSSGFGGYTF
TRBJ1-5	TRBV27	CASSSGTGYQPQHF
TRBJ2-7	TRBV30	CAWSVAYEQYF
TRBJ2-3	TRBV4-1	CASSQLQGLNTQYF
TRBJ2-5	TRBV27	CASSGVGYETQYF
TRBJ2-1	TRBV6-4	CASIKRGSYNEQFF
TRBJ2-1	TRBV24-1	CATGQGATTEQFF
TRBJ1-2	TRBV19	CASSTQGQGYGYTF
TRBJ2-5	TRBV3-1/TRBV3-2	CASIGGSKETQYF
TRBJ2-7	TRBV5-1	CASSPNPAVTYEQYF
TRBJ1-1	TRBV5-1	CASSGWSGGLKNTEAFF
TRBJ1-5	TRBV18	CASSPAGRGGNQPQHF
TRBJ1-3	TRBV13	CASSHRGGQRSGNTIYF
TRBJ2-3	TRBV29-1	CSVDSVLDTQYF
TRBJ2-3	TRBV2	CASSEYPARVRPRLYF
TRBJ2-1	TRBV20-1	CSAPGQIEQFF
TRBJ2-3	TRBV2	CASSTPGLAAVIDTQYF
TRBJ2-7	TRBV7-3	CASSSGTGLEQYF
TRBJ1-1	TRBV10-2	CASSESTATEAFF
TRBJ2-1	TRBV7-9	CASSSRDSKDEQFF
TRBJ2-7	TRBV27	CASSSGSPYAQYF
TRBJ1-1	TRBV18	CASSPPPTGGETEAFF
TRBJ2-2	TRBV11-2	CASSPLSGLASGELFF
TRBJ2-7	TRBV5-1	CASSYYPGDYEQYF
TRBJ2-7	TRBV11-1	CASSPTYGTRRSEQYF
TRBJ2-1	TRBV6-2/TRBV6-3	CASSYPTSAHSSYNEQFF
TRBJ1-1	TRBV5-1	CASSLDRTNTEAFF
TRBJ2-7	TRBV27	CASSPRGLAYEQYF
TRBJ2-1	TRBV28	CASSFPTGSYNEQFF
TRBJ2-7	TRBV5-5	CASSRDTNLYEQYF
TRBJ1-3	TRBV10-3	CAISEGGTGHTDGNTIYF
TRBJ2-3	TRBV19	CASSIPSTDTQYF
TRBJ2-7	TRBV27	CASSPDRGTRGEQYF
TRBJ2-5	TRBV5-1	CASSLQLAGGETQYF
TRBJ1-2	TRBV5-1	CASSQGQTRLGGYTF
TRBJ2-3	TRBV7-2	CASSLPPTTDTQYF
TRBJ2-7	TRBV5-4	CASSFGRDSSYEQYF